The 25 T cell receptor beta chains given below trace back to one sample, sequenced in a study of blood T cell repertoires in COVID-19. TCRdb keeps only in-frame clones here, not all; method: immunoSEQ multiplex PCR. The sample consists of 270,000 or so clones, roughly nine tenths of them appearing once. The sequenced material came from peripheral blood. The receptor set was obtained from a man aged 40-49 years with active or convalescent COVID-19.

The genes are TRBV4-1 and TRBJ1-2; a possible D gene is TRBD1 (5 bases). Trimming cost V 4 bases and J 4 bases, with 16 bases left between them. Germline lookup yields CDR1 MGHRA and CDR2 YSYEKL. This CDR3 spans 15 amino acids. The CDR3 here is CASSPRWRGGYGYTF. The CDR3 DNA is TGCGCCAGCAGCCCTCGGTGGAGGGGAGGCTATGGCTACACCTTC.

This chain links TRBV19 with TRBJ1-1; a possible D gene is TRBD1 (5 bases). The CDR3 has 13 residues. V was cut by 6 bases and J by 1 base, with 9 bases left in between. The germline CDR1 and CDR2 sequences are LNHDA and SQIVND (reference sequence). The CDR3 here is CASREDRNTEAFF. In nucleotides, the CDR3 is TGTGCCAGTAGAGAAGACAGGAACACTGAAGCTTTCTTT.

V usage is TRBV7-3 and J usage is TRBJ2-6, with no clear D. V was clipped by 4 bases and J by 0 bases, with 7 bases between them. Germline V CDR1 and CDR2: SGHTA, FQGTGA. This CDR3 region has 15 residues. The CDR3 DNA follows: TGTGCCAGCAGCTACCTGAGCTCTGGGGCCAACGTCCTGACTTTC. Amino acids: CASSYLSSGANVLTF. Using reference TRBV7-3 and TRBJ2-6 for the parts outside the CDR3, the full variable domain is GAGVSQTPSNKVTEKGKYVELRCDPISGHTALYWYRQSLGQGPEFLIYFQGTGAADDSGLPNDRFFAVRPEGSVSTLKIQRTERGDSAVYLCASSYLSSGANVLTFGAGSRLTVL.

This clone was observed a few times. The V call is TRBV2, the J call TRBJ1-1, with 7 bases that match TRBD1. CDR3 size: 15 residues. CDR1 SNHLY and CDR2 FYNNEI come from the germline V gene. Losses at the gene ends were 0 bases for V and 5 bases for J; bases not matched to a gene: 6. The CDR3 DNA is TGTGCCAGCAGTGAAGCTTCCAGGGGGAATACTGAAGCTTTCTTT. This gives the protein CASSEASRGNTEAFF.

The chain couples TRBV18 to TRBJ2-7; 10 nucleotides line up with TRBD2. Germline V gene lookup returns CDR1 KGHSH and CDR2 LQKENI. Unmatched junction bases numbered 2, after V lost 0 bases and J lost 6 bases. The CDR3 consists of 14 residues. CDR3 nucleotide sequence: TGTGCCAGCTCACCACCGGGACTAGCGAGCGAGCAGTACTTC. Encoded protein: CASSPPGLASEQYF.

This clone was seen just once. This chain uses TRBV10-3 with TRBJ1-1; 8 positions agree with TRBD1. J gave up 5 bases and V 3 bases, and 2 bases lay outside the gene matches. CDR1 is ENHRY, CDR2 SYGVKD, per germline. CDR3 length: 13 amino acids. CDR3 DNA sequence: TGTGCCATCAGTGAAACAGGGGGTACTGAAGCTTTCTTT. Protein product: CAISETGGTEAFF.

This clone was counted once. The chain carries TRBV6-5 and TRBJ2-7, with D possibly TRBD2 on 5 matching bases. The CDR3 consists of 13 residues. Germline CDR1 and CDR2: MNHEY and SVGAGI. Trimming took off 9 bases at V and 0 bases at J, with 12 bases between the two ends. CDR3 DNA: TGTGCCAGTGGCGTGGGGAGCTCCTACGAGCAGTACTTC. The encoded protein is CASGVGSSYEQYF.

V is TRBV6-6 and J is TRBJ1-4; D is possibly TRBD1 (6 bases). The CDR3 spans 15 residues. V lost 6 bases to trimming and J lost 11 bases, with 22 bases between them. Germline loops: CDR1 MNHNY, CDR2 SVGAGI (reference sequence). The CDR3 here is CASRDPGQPPWKLFF. The CDR3 coding sequence is TGTGCCAGCAGAGACCCCGGACAGCCTCCTTGGAAACTGTTTTTT.

The chain combines TRBV9 with TRBJ1-6; TRBD1 matches 8 bases. Losses at the gene ends were 0 bases for V and 7 bases for J; bases not matched to a gene: 3. The CDR3 runs to 15 residues. Germline V gene lookup returns CDR1 SGDLS and CDR2 YYNGEE. The CDR3 nucleotides are TGTGCCAGCAGCGTAGCCCGACAGGGGAATTCACCCCTCCACTTT. Translated: CASSVARQGNSPLHF. Looking up the rest from reference TRBV9 and TRBJ1-6 gives the full variable domain: DSGVTQTPKHLITATGQRVTLRCSPRSGDLSVYWYQQSLDQGLQFLIQYYNGEERAKGNILERFSAQQFPDLHSELNLSSLELGDSALYFCASSVARQGNSPLHFGNGTRLTVT.

The rearrangement uses TRBV5-6 and TRBJ1-4, with TRBD1 matching 7 bases. Germline CDR1 and CDR2: SGHDT and YYEEEE. Trimming at V came to 0 bases and at J to 2 bases, leaving 1 base not matched to a gene. This CDR3 region has 15 residues. The CDR3 DNA is TGTGCCAGCAGCTTGGCGGACAGGACTAATGAAAAACTGTTTTTT. Protein: CASSLADRTNEKLFF.

This chain links TRBV6-4 with TRBJ2-1; 8 bases line up with TRBD2. This CDR3 contains 18 residues. V lost 10 bases and J lost 5; bases outside the gene matches: 22. The germline V gene encodes CDR1 MRHNA and CDR2 SNTAGT. CDR3 sequence reads: CATPRVAGNLPDDNEQFF. CDR3 in DNA: TGTGCCACCCCCCGGGTAGCGGGAAACCTCCCTGATGACAATGAGCAGTTCTTC.

V is TRBV5-4 and J is TRBJ1-4, with a weak D call TRBD1 (5 bases). Germline CDR1 SGHNT, CDR2 YYREEE (reference sequence). The CDR3 is made up of 14 amino acids. Trimming stripped 4 bases from V and 4 bases from J, with 11 bases between. The CDR3 here is CASSLKDNNEKLFF. Written as DNA, the CDR3 is TGTGCCAGCAGCCTCAAGGACAATAATGAAAAACTGTTTTTT. The full variable domain, with the rest looked up from reference TRBV5-4 and TRBJ1-4, is ETGVTQSPTHLIKTRGQQVTLRCSSQSGHNTVSWYQQALGQGPQFIFQYYREEENGRGNFPPRFSGLQFPNYSSELNVNALELDDSALYLCASSLKDNNEKLFFGSGTQLSVL.

Only a few counts were recorded for this clone. The chain recombines TRBV7-3 with TRBJ2-4; D is perhaps TRBD1 (5 bases). There are 13 residues in the CDR3. Germline CDR1 SGHTA, CDR2 FQGTGA. The V gene lost 2 bases and the J gene lost 6 bases, with 8 bases spanning the gap. The CDR3 bases are TGTGCCAGCAGCTTACAGGGTGGAAACATTCAGTACTTC. It codes for CASSLQGGNIQYF.

V usage is TRBV19 and J usage is TRBJ2-1, with no clear D. V was clipped by 3 bases and J by 6 bases, with 9 bases between them. CDR1 is LNHDA and CDR2 is SQIVND in the germline V gene (reference sequence). There are 13 residues in the CDR3. CDR3 sequence (DNA): TGTGCCAGTAGTATGTATTCCGGCAATGAGCAGTTCTTC. Its translation is CASSMYSGNEQFF.

V and J are TRBV4-2 and TRBJ1-2, with TRBD1 as a possible D gene (5 bases). The germline V and J ends were trimmed by 3 bases and 6 bases, with 11 bases remaining between them. The length of the CDR3 is 13 residues. Looked up from germline, CDR1 is LGHNA and CDR2 is YNFKEQ. This CDR3 is CASSHRGGDGYTF. In DNA form, the CDR3 reads TGTGCCAGCAGCCACCGGGGGGGTGATGGCTACACCTTC.

The V gene is TRBV5-1, the J gene TRBJ1-6; D is uncertain. Germline CDR1 and CDR2: SGHRS and YFSETQ. The CDR3 spans 16 residues. V was clipped by 0 bases and J by 0 bases, with 7 bases between them. CDR3 protein: CASSLVMSSYNSPLHF. The CDR3, as DNA: TGCGCCAGCAGCTTGGTAATGAGCTCCTATAATTCACCCCTCCACTTT.

The chain carries TRBV2 and TRBJ2-7; D is possibly TRBD1 (5 bases). The germline V and J ends were trimmed by 5 bases and 3 bases, with 11 bases remaining between them. The CDR3 runs 13 residues. CDR1 is SNHLY, CDR2 FYNNEI, per germline. The DNA of the CDR3 is TGTGCCAGCAGTCGATCTCAGGGCTACGAGCAGTACTTC. This translates into CASSRSQGYEQYF.

This chain connects TRBV12-3 or TRBV12-4 to TRBJ2-1; 8 bases line up with TRBD1. CDR3 length: 13 amino acids. V lost 4 bases to trimming and J lost 6 bases; unmatched junction nucleotides: 2. The CDR3 nucleotides are TGTGCCAGCAGTTGGACAGGGAGCAATGAGCAGTTCTTC. Translating it yields CASSWTGSNEQFF.

This chain uses TRBV21-1 with TRBJ2-7; the table's D gene call, TRBD1, was not cross checked with the DNA. TRBV21-1 is marked as a pseudogene. CDR3 length equals 15 residues. The DNA for the CDR3 is TGTGCCAGCAGTTCCCAGGTCAGGATTCTTTACGAGCAGTACTTC. The encoded protein is CASSSQVRILYEQYF.

This clone has only one observation. The rearrangement links TRBV12-3 or TRBV12-4 to TRBJ2-3; D may be TRBD2 (5 bases). This CDR3 comprises 12 residues. Between the trimmed V and J ends, which lost 7 bases and 6 bases, there was a span of 11 bases. This chain's CDR3 is CASNSLGDTQYF. CDR3 sequence (DNA): TGTGCCAGCAACTCACTAGGTGATACGCAGTATTTT.

This sequence joins TRBV2 and TRBJ1-4; D remains unclear. Germline CDR1 and CDR2: SNHLY and FYNNEI. V shed 7 bases and J shed 3 bases, with 12 bases lying between them. CDR3 length: 14 residues. The CDR3 region is CASTLGRANEKLFF. In DNA, the CDR3 is TGTGCCAGCACCCTAGGGAGGGCTAATGAAAAACTGTTTTTT.

The chain joins TRBV19 to TRBJ2-6, with a weak D call TRBD1 (6 bases). CDR3 length: 14 amino acids. The germline V gene encodes CDR1 LNHDA and CDR2 SQIVND (reference sequence). Trimming took off 4 bases at V and 2 bases at J, with 6 bases between the two ends. CDR3 protein: CASSNRAGANVLTF. CDR3 DNA: TGTGCCAGTAGTAACAGGGCTGGGGCCAACGTCCTGACTTTC. Using reference TRBV19 and TRBJ2-6 for the parts outside the CDR3, the full variable domain is DGGITQSPKYLFRKEGQNVTLSCEQNLNHDAMYWYRQDPGQGLRLIYYSQIVNDFQKGDIAEGYSVSREKKESFPLTVTSAQKNPTAFYLCASSNRAGANVLTFGAGSRLTVL.

Remarks on this clone: Additional DNA sequences in this sample encode the identical CDR3. The chain couples TRBV5-1 to TRBJ1-2; 8 bases fit TRBD1. J was trimmed by 7 bases and V by 4 bases; bases with no gene match: 6. The germline CDR1 and CDR2 sequences are SGHRS and YFSETQ. The length of the CDR3 is 13 residues. In DNA, the CDR3 is TGCGCCAGCAGCCTCGGACAGGGAAGTGGCTACACCTTC. Translated: CASSLGQGSGYTF.

CDR3 sequence: CASSRDRGEQYF. The CDR3 DNA reads TGTGCCAGCAGCCGCGACAGGGGCGAGCAGTACTTC. The chain employs TRBV5-6 and TRBJ2-7; 8 bases are a match to TRBD1. The V and J ends lost 4 bases and 6 bases, in that order; junction bases with no gene match: 3. Germline V CDR1 and CDR2: SGHDT, YYEEEE. The CDR3 consists of 12 residues.

The V call is TRBV5-1, the J call TRBJ2-1, with 9 bases matching TRBD1. The CDR3 spans 15 residues. Trimming at V came to 4 bases and at J to 3 bases, leaving 5 bases not matched to a gene. Germline assignment: CDR1 SGHRS and CDR2 YFSETQ. The CDR3 here is CASSLRDRVYNEQFF. In nucleotides, the CDR3 is TGCGCCAGCAGCCTACGGGACAGGGTCTACAATGAGCAGTTCTTC.